These 3 T cell receptor beta chains came from one sample sequenced in a study of beta chain features in type 1 diabetes. Investigators reverse transcribed all isolated RNA, so they sequenced expressed TCRB transcripts. Only in-frame clones appear in the TCRdb table, and some are missing; sequencing was by immunoSEQ multiplex PCR. Of 900,000 or so clones listed, 15% to 20% are singletons. The sequencing sample was made of naive CD4+ T cells from blood. These receptors came from a woman between 18 and 29 years old in good health.

This clone was recorded a few times. This chain uses TRBV7-2 with TRBJ2-7, with TRBD2 as a possible D gene (6 bases). The CDR3 runs 15 residues. Germline loops: CDR1 SGHTA, CDR2 FQGNSA. Trimming shortened V by 1 base and J by 4 bases, and 14 bases separated the two germline ends. The CDR3 sequence: CASSLVAGSQYEQYF. The CDR3 DNA reads TGTGCCAGCAGCTTAGTGGCGGGAAGCCAATACGAGCAGTACTTC.

J is TRBJ2-1 and V is TRBV6-6, with 11 bases that match TRBD2. V gave up 6 bases and J gave up 5 bases; unmatched junction bases: 6. The germline V gene encodes CDR1 MNHNY and CDR2 SVGAGI (reference sequence). The CDR3 loop spans 15 amino acids. The CDR3: CASSRRGLADNEQFF. CDR3 nucleotides: TGTGCCAGCAGCCGAAGGGGACTAGCGGACAATGAGCAGTTCTTC.

There are a few counts of this clone. This chain links TRBV18 with TRBJ2-1, with a tentative D call TRBD1 (5 bases). The V and J ends lost 5 bases and 14 bases respectively, with 16 bases between them. The CDR3 loop spans 12 amino acids. Germline loops: CDR1 KGHSH, CDR2 LQKENI. The CDR3 is CASSYQGARKFF. The CDR3 nucleotides are TGTGCCAGCTCATACCAAGGGGCGCGGAAGTTCTTC.